One T cell receptor beta chain is described in this entry. What it binds is unknown. This CDR3 contains 12 residues. From germline, CDR1 is MGHDK and CDR2 SYGVNS. V was trimmed by 3 bases and J by 9 bases, leaving 9 bases between them. The data originate from a study of human thymus T cells. Study-level results: There were highly overlapping thymic repertoires among unrelated individuals, as related research reported. Apparent bias marked the V and J gene usage of thymic and blood repertoires.

Profiled with immunoSEQ multiplex PCR; TCRdb holds only in-frame clones, not every one. Of some 120,000 clones in the sample, around 94% were seen once. During corrective heart surgery, resections were taken, and the thymus tissue came from them. Those donating were healthy Finnish infants in corrective surgery for congenital heart defects. The sequencing sample was made of thymus tissue. The V gene is TRBV25-1, the J gene TRBJ1-3; D is uncertain. The TCR was taken from a boy under two years old with a congenital heart defect but otherwise immunologically healthy. The CDR3 DNA sequence: TGTGCCAGCAGTGACCGGGATAGCACCATATATTTT. It yields the protein CASSDRDSTIYF.